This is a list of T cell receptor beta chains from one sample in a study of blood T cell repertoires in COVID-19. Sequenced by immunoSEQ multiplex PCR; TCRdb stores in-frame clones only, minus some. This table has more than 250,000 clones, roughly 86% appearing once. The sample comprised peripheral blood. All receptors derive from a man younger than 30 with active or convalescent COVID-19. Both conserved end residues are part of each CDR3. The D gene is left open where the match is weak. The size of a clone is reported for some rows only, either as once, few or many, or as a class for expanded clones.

CAKRELSGNNEQFF	TGTGCCAAAAGGGAACTTAGCGGAAACAATGAGCAGTTCTTC	.	TRBV28	TRBJ2-1	.
CAFTGQGSYYGYTF	TGTGCCTTTACAGGCCAGGGGTCCTACTATGGCTACACCTTC	few	TRBV30	TRBJ1-2	.
CASSHSGTSTDTQYF	TGTGCCAGCAGTCACTCCGGGACTAGCACAGATACGCAGTATTTT	.	TRBV6-5	TRBJ2-3	.
CASGFRPRVLSSYNEQFF	TGTGCTAGTGGTTTCCGCCCGCGGGTCCTAAGCTCCTACAATGAGCAGTTCTTC	.	TRBV12-5	TRBJ2-1	.
CSVVPSGSTDTQYF	TGCAGCGTTGTGCCCAGCGGTAGCACAGATACGCAGTATTTT	.	TRBV29-1	TRBJ2-3	.
CASSLGRDNEQFF	TGTGCCAGCAGTTTAGGGCGGGACAATGAGCAGTTCTTC	.	TRBV27	TRBJ2-1	.
CASSHGQGVKPQHF	TGTGCCAGCAGCCACGGACAGGGGGTAAAGCCCCAGCATTTT	.	TRBV5-6	TRBJ1-5	TRBD1
CASSDRPGQGAVNTEAFF	TGTGCCAGCAGCGATAGGCCGGGACAGGGGGCGGTGAACACTGAAGCTTTCTTT	once	TRBV21-1	TRBJ1-1	.
CATSRGQGRAYF	TGTGCCACCAGCAGGGGGCAGGGAAGAGCGTACTTC	.	TRBV15	TRBJ2-4	.
CASSLLGTGGRDEQFF	TGTGCCAGCAGCCTTCTTGGGACAGGGGGCAGGGATGAGCAGTTCTTC	.	TRBV6-2/TRBV6-3	TRBJ2-1	TRBD1
CASSPPAGTHGANVLTF	TGTGCCAGCTCACCGCCAGCGGGTACTCACGGGGCCAACGTCCTGACTTTC	.	TRBV18	TRBJ2-6	.
CASSPAYQETQYF	TGTGCCAGCTCACCGGCCTACCAAGAGACCCAGTACTTC	.	TRBV18	TRBJ2-5	.
CSAKTEVYEQYF	TGCAGCGCTAAAACGGAGGTCTACGAGCAGTACTTC	.	TRBV29-1	TRBJ2-7	.
CASSIAARETQYF	TGTGCCAGTAGTATCGCGGCTAGAGAGACCCAGTACTTC	once	TRBV19	TRBJ2-5	.
CASSLAGAGLYGYTF	TGTGCCAGCAGCTTGGCTGGGGCAGGGCTCTATGGCTACACCTTC	.	TRBV5-8	TRBJ1-2	.
CASSFSSADYTIYF	TGTGCCAGCAGCTTTAGCTCCGCGGATTACACCATATATTTT	once	TRBV13	TRBJ1-3	.
CASSETEGGYTF	TGTGCCAGCAGCGAAACTGAGGGAGGCTACACCTTC	.	TRBV25-1	TRBJ1-2	.
CAWSVQGGTDTQYF	TGTGCCTGGAGTGTACAGGGAGGGACAGATACGCAGTATTTT	.	TRBV30	TRBJ2-3	.
CASSLSAAGSSSAPLHF	TGCGCCAGCAGCTTGTCGGCGGCAGGGTCATCTTCGGCACCCCTCCACTTT	.	TRBV5-1	TRBJ1-6	.
CASSLMAVRDNQPQHF	TGTGCCAGCAGTTTAATGGCTGTCCGGGACAATCAGCCCCAGCATTTT	.	TRBV28	TRBJ1-5	.
CASSFSGTGRSPLHF	TGTGCCAGCAGCTTTTCCGGGACAGGGAGATCACCCCTCCACTTT	.	TRBV7-9	TRBJ1-6	TRBD1
CASSLGAGGEQFF	TGTGCCAGCAGTCTCGGGGCGGGAGGTGAGCAGTTCTTC	.	TRBV6-4	TRBJ2-1	TRBD2
CASSPRQYYNEQFF	TGTGCCAGCAGCCCCCGACAGTACTACAATGAGCAGTTCTTC	.	TRBV7-2	TRBJ2-1	.
CASSPGTGFYEQYF	TGTGCCAGCAGTCCAGGGACAGGCTTCTACGAGCAGTACTTC	.	TRBV27	TRBJ2-7	TRBD1
CASSRPDSYTQYF	TGCGCCAGCAGCCGCCCCGACAGCTATACGCAGTATTTT	.	TRBV5-1	TRBJ2-3	.
CASSGGGHGYNEQFF	TGTGCCAGCAGCGGGGGGGGCCACGGGTACAATGAGCAGTTCTTC	few	TRBV5-4	TRBJ2-1	.
CASSVPGPDTQYF	TGTGCCAGCAGCGTACCAGGGCCAGATACGCAGTATTTT	.	TRBV7-2	TRBJ2-3	.
CASSRTSGRRDTQYF	TGTGCCAGCAGCCGGACTAGCGGGAGACGAGATACGCAGTATTTT	.	TRBV28	TRBJ2-3	TRBD2
CASGDPSGGFYEQYF	TGTGCCAGCGGGGACCCTAGCGGGGGCTTCTACGAGCAGTACTTC	once	TRBV2	TRBJ2-7	TRBD2
CASSEWAANTGELFF	TGTGCCAGCAGTGAATGGGCAGCCAACACCGGGGAGCTGTTTTTT	.	TRBV25-1	TRBJ2-2	.
CASSASGKQFF	TGTGCCAGCAGCGCGAGCGGGAAGCAGTTCTTC	.	TRBV12-3/TRBV12-4	TRBJ2-1	TRBD2
CASGLGRTTGANVLTF	TGTGCTAGTGGTTTGGGGAGGACTACCGGGGCCAACGTCCTGACTTTC	once	TRBV12-5	TRBJ2-6	.
CASSLNGGRGSPLHF	TGTGCCAGCAGCTTGAATGGGGGCCGAGGATCACCCCTCCACTTT	.	TRBV5-4	TRBJ1-6	.
CASSLGGHPKETQYF	TGTGCCAGCAGCTTAGGGGGACACCCGAAAGAGACCCAGTACTTC	.	TRBV11-2	TRBJ2-5	.
CASSLIAGQGYEQYF	TGTGCCAGCAGCTTAATTGCAGGACAGGGATACGAGCAGTACTTC	few	TRBV5-5	TRBJ2-7	TRBD1
CASSRTSHEQFF	TGTGCCAGCAGTAGGACAAGCCATGAGCAGTTCTTC	.	TRBV25-1	TRBJ2-1	.